The clone carrying this TCR beta chain showed up just once. The V segment lost 3 bases and the J segment 1 base; nucleotides outside the gene matches: 2. This CDR3 has 14 residues. Looked up from germline, CDR1 is MNHEY and CDR2 is SMNVEV (reference sequence). Sequencing used immunoSEQ multiplex PCR; TCRdb keeps in-frame clones, though not all of them. The sample lists roughly 80,000 clones; around 92% were seen once. These data are taken from a study of technical replicates of blood from a handful of donors. The chain combines TRBV27 with TRBJ2-7; 8 nucleotides agree with TRBD1. This receptor was taken from a human donor in good health. Sample: T cells isolated from PBMCs. The CDR3 DNA reads TGTGCCAGCAGTTTTTACAGGGGGTCCTACGAGCAGTACTTC. Protein sequence: CASSFYRGSYEQYF.